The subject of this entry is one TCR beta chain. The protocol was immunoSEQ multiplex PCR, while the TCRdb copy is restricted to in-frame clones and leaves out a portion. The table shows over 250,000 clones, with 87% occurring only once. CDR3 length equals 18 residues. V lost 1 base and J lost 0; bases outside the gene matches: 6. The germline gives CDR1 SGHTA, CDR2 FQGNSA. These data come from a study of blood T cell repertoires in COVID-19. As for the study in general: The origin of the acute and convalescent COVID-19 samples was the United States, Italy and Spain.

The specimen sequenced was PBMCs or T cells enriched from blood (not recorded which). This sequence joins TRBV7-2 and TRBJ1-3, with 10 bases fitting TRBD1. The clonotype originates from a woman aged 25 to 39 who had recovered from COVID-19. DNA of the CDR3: TGTGCCAGCAGCTTAGAGGGACAGGGGCCATTCTCTGGAAACACCATATATTTT. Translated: CASSLEGQGPFSGNTIYF.